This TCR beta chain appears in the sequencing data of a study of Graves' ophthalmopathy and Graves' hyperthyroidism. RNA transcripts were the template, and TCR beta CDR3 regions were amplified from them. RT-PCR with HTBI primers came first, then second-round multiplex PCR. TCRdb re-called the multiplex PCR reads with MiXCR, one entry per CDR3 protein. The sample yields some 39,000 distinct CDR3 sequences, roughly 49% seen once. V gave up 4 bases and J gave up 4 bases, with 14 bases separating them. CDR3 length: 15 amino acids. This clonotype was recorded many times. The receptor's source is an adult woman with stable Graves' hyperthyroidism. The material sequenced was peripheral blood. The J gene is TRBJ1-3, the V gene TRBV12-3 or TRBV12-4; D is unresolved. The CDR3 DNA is TGTGCCAGCAGTTCTGCAGTTCTTAGGGGAAACACCATATATTTT. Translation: CASSSAVLRGNTIYF.